A selection of T cell receptor beta chains follows, all from one sample in a study of T cells in localized non-small cell lung cancer. The protocol was immunoSEQ multiplex PCR, while the TCRdb copy is restricted to in-frame clones and leaves out a portion. The sample has 65,000 to 80,000 clones, 84% seen once; the top ten hold 1.3%. Sequenced here: peripheral blood, sampled before any cancer treatment. These receptors were obtained from a female donor older than 55 with stage I lung adenocarcinoma. CDR3s include the opening cysteine and the closing phenylalanine or tryptophan. Each record gives: V gene, J gene, clone size, D gene, CDR3 protein, CDR3 DNA. A D gene is named only where the DNA matches it firmly. Clone size is not always given. Where it is, it says once, few, many or a class for expanded clones.

TRBV2	TRBJ2-5	once	-	CASSEIFQETQYF	TGTGCCAGCAGTGAAATCTTCCAAGAGACCCAGTACTTC
TRBV19	TRBJ2-1	once	TRBD2	CASSILAGLQFF	TGTGCCAGTAGTATTCTGGCGGGACTACAGTTCTTC
TRBV19	TRBJ1-1	once	-	CASSWIGATEAFF	TGTGCCAGTAGTTGGATCGGGGCCACTGAAGCTTTCTTT
TRBV18	TRBJ2-5	-	-	CASSPPPETWGTQYF	TGTGCCAGCTCACCACCCCCAGAAACCTGGGGGACCCAGTACTTC
TRBV7-5	TRBJ2-5	-	-	CARSLLLETQYF	TGTGCCAGAAGCTTACTCTTGGAGACCCAGTACTTC
TRBV10-1	TRBJ2-3	once	TRBD2	CARKPSGGWDTQYF	TGCGCCAGAAAGCCCAGCGGGGGGTGGGATACGCAGTATTTT
TRBV4-2	TRBJ2-4	-	TRBD2	CASSQVSSGGIKNIQYF	TGTGCCAGCAGCCAAGTGTCTAGCGGGGGGATCAAAAACATTCAGTACTTC
TRBV7-9	TRBJ2-1	-	-	CASSSPDRREQFF	TGTGCCAGCAGCTCCCCCGATCGCCGTGAGCAGTTCTTC
TRBV10-3	TRBJ1-4	-	TRBD1	CAIRDGQGGNEKLFF	TGTGCCATCAGGGACGGACAGGGGGGTAATGAAAAACTGTTTTTT
TRBV6-1	TRBJ2-1	-	TRBD2	CASSARGLAGRSFYEQFF	TGTGCCAGCAGTGCGAGGGGACTAGCGGGGAGATCGTTCTATGAGCAGTTCTTC
TRBV6-5	TRBJ2-1	-	TRBD1	CASSKQGAADNEQFF	TGTGCCAGCAGTAAACAGGGGGCCGCCGATAATGAGCAGTTCTTC
TRBV7-3	TRBJ2-1	-	TRBD1	CASGTGYEQFF	TGTGCCAGCGGGACAGGGTATGAGCAGTTCTTC
TRBV2	TRBJ2-2	-	TRBD1	CASSDSQGWYTGELFF	TGTGCCAGCAGTGACTCACAGGGGTGGTACACCGGGGAGCTGTTTTTT
TRBV5-1	TRBJ2-7	once	TRBD2	CASSGSTSGYDEQYF	TGCGCCAGCAGCGGATCTACTAGCGGGTACGACGAGCAGTACTTC
TRBV9	TRBJ1-2	-	-	CASSTNPDSYYGYTF	TGTGCCAGCAGCACCAACCCCGACAGTTACTATGGCTACACCTTC
TRBV9	TRBJ2-7	-	TRBD2	CASSNSLAGGGYEQYF	TGTGCCAGCAGCAACAGCCTAGCGGGAGGAGGCTACGAGCAGTACTTC
TRBV7-2	TRBJ1-3	-	-	CASSSSTGNSGNTIYF	TGTGCCAGCAGCTCATCTACAGGGAACTCTGGAAACACCATATATTTT
TRBV7-2	TRBJ1-2	-	-	CASSSTGSGYGYTF	TGTGCCAGCAGCTCCACAGGGTCGGGCTATGGCTACACCTTC
TRBV11-3	TRBJ1-3	-	-	CASSALSSGNTIYF	TGTGCCAGCAGCGCTCTTAGCTCTGGAAACACCATATATTTT
TRBV19	TRBJ1-2	-	-	CASSNTGRSGGYTF	TGTGCCAGTAGCAACACAGGGAGGTCGGGCGGCTACACCTTC
TRBV28	TRBJ2-7	few	-	CASKLPATYEQYF	TGTGCCAGCAAATTACCCGCCACCTACGAGCAGTACTTC
TRBV7-9	TRBJ2-1	once	TRBD1	CASSPKGQKYSYNEQFF	TGTGCCAGCAGCCCAAAGGGACAGAAGTACTCCTACAATGAGCAGTTCTTC
TRBV5-5	TRBJ1-5	-	TRBD1	CASSDRVYQPQHF	TGTGCCAGCAGTGACAGGGTGTATCAGCCCCAGCATTTT
TRBV7-3	TRBJ2-7	-	-	CASSLTGAPRYEQYF	TGTGCCAGCAGCTTAACTGGCGCCCCCCGCTACGAGCAGTACTTC
TRBV7-8	TRBJ2-3	-	TRBD2	CASSQVGASGVADTQYF	TGTGCCAGCAGCCAAGTTGGGGCTAGCGGGGTGGCAGATACGCAGTATTTT
TRBV6-1	TRBJ1-5	-	-	CASSATGLSYSNQPQHF	TGTGCCAGCAGTGCCACTGGATTGAGCTATAGCAATCAGCCCCAGCATTTT
TRBV7-8	TRBJ1-6	-	TRBD1	CASSLAEQGLGSPLHF	TGTGCCAGCAGCTTAGCGGAACAGGGGCTGGGATCACCCCTCCACTTT
TRBV19	TRBJ2-7	few	-	CASSTDTGGREQYF	TGTGCCAGTAGTACAGACACCGGAGGGCGCGAGCAGTACTTC
TRBV7-7	TRBJ2-1	-	-	CASSRTATNSYNEQFF	TGTGCTAGCAGCCGGACAGCCACGAACTCCTACAATGAGCAGTTCTTC
TRBV25-1	TRBJ1-3	-	-	CASSAADMSSGNTIYF	TGTGCCAGCAGTGCAGCGGACATGAGCTCTGGAAACACCATATATTTT
TRBV5-1	TRBJ2-7	once	TRBD2	CASSLDPSGGAYEQYF	TGCGCCAGCAGCTTGGATCCTAGCGGGGGGGCCTACGAGCAGTACTTC
TRBV6-1	TRBJ2-1	-	TRBD2	CASSEAGGGAPNEQFF	TGTGCCAGCAGTGAAGCCGGCGGGGGGGCCCCCAATGAGCAGTTCTTC
TRBV19	TRBJ1-5	-	-	CASSVRGENQPQHF	TGTGCCAGTAGTGTGAGGGGTGAGAATCAGCCCCAGCATTTT
TRBV7-9	TRBJ2-2	-	-	CASSSQRDGGLPIGELFF	TGTGCCAGCAGCTCCCAACGTGATGGTGGACTCCCGATAGGGGAGCTGTTTTTT
TRBV19	TRBJ2-1	-	TRBD2	CASSIRRLAGAKNEQFF	TGTGCCAGTAGTATCAGGAGGTTGGCGGGAGCAAAGAATGAGCAGTTCTTC
TRBV29-1	TRBJ1-1	-	-	CSVGQTIRGAFF	TGCAGCGTTGGCCAGACAATAAGGGGAGCTTTCTTT
TRBV27	TRBJ1-5	-	-	CASSPRQVYSNQPQHF	TGTGCCAGCAGTCCGCGACAGGTTTATAGCAATCAGCCCCAGCATTTT